This paragraph reports one TCR beta chain. As yet, its antigen is unknown. This entry belongs to a study of CD4 T cells in relation to SARS-CoV-2 and coronaviruses. CD4+ T cells from unexposed donors were obtained before the COVID-19 pandemic (2011-2018). Isolation of CD4+ T cells took place after about 9 days in culture. Germline loops: CDR1 MNHEY, CDR2 SVGAGI. This CDR3 region has 14 residues. V shed 6 bases and J shed 1 base, with 12 bases lying between them. Generated by immunoSEQ multiplex PCR, the TCRdb table keeps only in-frame clones and is missing some. The table includes nearly 30,000 clones, 76% detected once.

The sequencing sample was made of CD4+ T cells from PBMCs, cultured in vitro. The receptor's source is a human donor in good health. The chain has TRBV6-5 and TRBJ1-1; TRBD1 might be the D (6 bases). CDR3 region: CASSIRDTNTEAFF. DNA for the CDR3: TGTGCCAGCAGCATCCGGGACACGAACACTGAAGCTTTCTTT.